Detailed here is one TCR beta chain. Its antigen remains unidentified. Germline CDR1 MNHNY, CDR2 SVGAGI (reference sequence). V shed 5 bases and J shed 9 bases, with 11 bases lying between them. The CDR3 runs to 13 residues. The source of the sample is a study of breast tumors, draining lymph nodes, adjacent tissues. Axillary draining lymph nodes of breast cancer patients supplied the node samples. Study results and limitations: Tumor and nontumor repertoires were significantly more similar in luminal-like than in basal-like breast cancer. Compared with lymph nodes, tumors were less diverse; compared with nontumor tissue, more.

TCRdb re-called the multiplex PCR reads with MiXCR, one entry per CDR3 protein. The sample consists of fewer than 250,000 distinct CDR3 sequences, around 32% of them appearing once. The sample was axillary lymph node tissue. The V call is TRBV6-6, the J call TRBJ1-6, with a possible D match to TRBD1 (5 bases). The sequence was obtained from a female donor with breast cancer. Some clones in this sample may be carry-over from other donors' samples. The CDR3 region is CASSGTLGSPLHF. CDR3 sequence (DNA): TGTGCCAGCAGTGGGACCCTGGGTTCACCCCTCCACTTT.